The 24 T cell receptor beta chains below all came from one sample that was sequenced in a study of somatic mutations in cytotoxic T cells in rheumatoid arthritis. Here immunoSEQ multiplex PCR was the method, and the copy in TCRdb shows in-frame clones only, minus some. The sample shows more than 7,000 clones, 75% to 80% of them seen only once. Source material: CD8+ T cells sorted from blood. These receptors came from an adult with rheumatoid arthritis.

The V call is TRBV4-1, the J call TRBJ2-7, with TRBD2 matching 7 bases. The junction had 8 bases not matched to a gene; V was cut back by 2 bases and J by 7 bases. This CDR3 comprises 14 residues. Germline V CDR1 and CDR2: MGHRA, YSYEKL. CDR3 region: CASSQTGGAREQYF. The CDR3 region has the DNA TGCGCCAGCAGCCAAACGGGGGGAGCGCGGGAGCAGTACTTC.

This chain joins TRBV28 and TRBJ1-1, with D possibly being TRBD1 (5 bases). The CDR3 is 13 amino acids. Trimming took off 4 bases at V and 3 bases at J, with 9 bases between the two ends. Germline assignment: CDR1 MDHEN and CDR2 SYDVKM. The CDR3 DNA is TGTGCCAGCAGTTCCCACAGGTACACTGAAGCTTTCTTT. It is translated as CASSSHRYTEAFF.

The chain recombines TRBV13 with TRBJ2-7; 7 bases map to TRBD2. Looked up from germline, CDR1 is PRHDT and CDR2 is FYEKMQ (reference sequence). V lost 0 bases, J lost 5 bases, and 16 bases stayed unmatched. The CDR3 is 18 residues long. The CDR3 is CASSLGLIDGLEGHEQYF. For the CDR3, the DNA is TGTGCCAGCAGCTTAGGCCTAATAGATGGACTAGAGGGCCACGAGCAGTACTTC.

The chain carries TRBV7-2 and TRBJ2-5; D is possibly TRBD2 (6 bases). The germline V gene has CDR1 SGHTA and CDR2 FQGNSA. CDR3 length equals 17 residues. Trimming cost V 5 bases and J 3 bases, with 22 bases left between them. CDR3 nucleotides: TGTGCCAGCAGCCGAGCCGGGGGACCGACCTATGAAGAGACCCAGTACTTC. Translation gives CASSRAGGPTYEETQYF.

J is TRBJ2-2 and V is TRBV6-4; TRBD2 agrees at 7 bases. Trimming removed 6 bases from V and 5 bases from J; junction bases left unmatched: 6. CDR3 length equals 14 residues. Germline V lookup: CDR1 MRHNA, CDR2 SNTAGT. CDR3 region: CASSPEGGTGELFF. The CDR3 region has the DNA TGTGCCAGCAGCCCGGAGGGAGGGACCGGGGAGCTGTTTTTT.

The chain joins TRBV29-1 to TRBJ2-1; maybe TRBD2 (6 bases). CDR3 length: 14 residues. The V end was cut by 6 bases, the J end by 9 bases, with 21 bases between. Germline V gene lookup returns CDR1 SQVTM and CDR2 ANQGSEA. This chain's CDR3 is CSVSAAGSYSEQFF. The CDR3 DNA reads TGCAGCGTCTCCGCGGCGGGGTCCTATAGTGAGCAGTTCTTC.

The genes are TRBV15 and TRBJ2-1, with D tentatively TRBD2 (5 bases). The CDR3 covers 14 residues. Trimming pared 0 bases from V and 6 bases from J, leaving 9 bases between. The germline V gene encodes CDR1 LNHNV and CDR2 YYDKDF (reference sequence). The CDR3 here is CATSREPAGNEQFF. The CDR3 bases are TGTGCCACCAGCAGAGAGCCCGCGGGCAATGAGCAGTTCTTC. Full variable domain (remainder filled in from reference TRBV15 and TRBJ2-1): DAMVIQNPRYQVTQFGKPVTLSCSQTLNHNVMYWYQQKSSQAPKLLFHYYDKDFNNEADTPDNFQSRRPNTSFCFLDIRSPGLGDTAMYLCATSREPAGNEQFFGPGTRLTVL.

The chain combines TRBV2 with TRBJ2-5, with 10 bases aligning to TRBD1. The J call is doubtful: the DNA matches TRBJ2-7 better. Germline V gene sequence: CDR1 SNHLY, CDR2 FYNNEI. The CDR3 contains 14 residues. In DNA form, the CDR3 reads TGTGCCAGCAGTCCCGGGACAGGGGCCTACGAGCAGTACTTC. This sequence encodes CASSPGTGAYEQYF.

This clone is medium-sized within its sample. This rearrangement joins TRBV19 to TRBJ2-7; 8 positions agree with TRBD2. Trimming removed 3 bases from V and 3 bases from J; junction bases left unmatched: 10. This CDR3 has 16 amino acids. CDR1 is LNHDA, CDR2 SQIVND, per germline (reference sequence). This CDR3 reads CASSMSGGGSLYEQYF. Written as DNA, the CDR3 is TGTGCCAGTAGTATGTCCGGCGGGGGGTCCCTCTACGAGCAGTACTTC.

The chain combines TRBV27 with TRBJ2-5; TRBD2 is a possible D gene (5 bases). There are 16 residues in the CDR3. Per germline, CDR1 MNHEY and CDR2 SMNVEV (reference sequence). V was pared by 5 bases and J by 1 base, with 17 bases between. In nucleotides, the CDR3 is TGTGCCAGCAGTCCACCCGGGATCGTAGTCCAAGAGACCCAGTACTTC. Amino acid sequence: CASSPPGIVVQETQYF.

The chain uses TRBV27 and TRBJ2-7; either TRBD1 or TRBD2 may supply D (5 bases each). CDR3 length: 13 amino acids. Per the germline V gene, CDR1 is MNHEY and CDR2 is SMNVEV (reference sequence). V lost 2 bases to trimming and J lost 6 bases, with 11 bases between them. CDR3 protein: CASSLIEGPEQYF. CDR3 DNA sequence: TGTGCCAGCAGTTTAATTGAGGGGCCCGAGCAGTACTTC.

In this sample, this clone turned up a few times. The chain links TRBV6-4 to TRBJ1-1; D not resolved. V was cut by 11 bases and J by 1 base, with 14 bases left in between. The CDR3 is 13 residues long. CDR1 is MRHNA and CDR2 is SNTAGT in the germline V gene. The DNA for the CDR3 is TGTGCCTTTCCCGCGAAGGAGAACACTGAAGCTTTCTTT. Amino acids: CAFPAKENTEAFF.

This clone was seen a handful of times. The same CDR3 can be traced to other DNA sequences in this sample. The rearrangement links TRBV28 to TRBJ2-3; D gene uncertain. The CDR3 has 14 amino acids. Trimming took off 3 bases at V and 1 base at J, with 8 bases between the two ends. In germline, CDR1 is MDHEN, CDR2 SYDVKM. Here the CDR3 DNA reads TGTGCCAGCAGTTTTGTTGCGGGCACAGATACGCAGTATTTT. This gives the protein CASSFVAGTDTQYF.

The chain combines TRBV28 with TRBJ1-5; 9 bases line up with TRBD1. V shed 10 bases, J shed 3 bases, and the junction held 13 bases outside the gene matches. This CDR3 is 16 amino acids long. From germline, CDR1 is MDHEN and CDR2 SYDVKM. CDR3 loop: CATIPGQGWDNQPQHF. In nucleotides, the CDR3 is TGTGCCACCATCCCGGGACAGGGTTGGGACAATCAGCCCCAGCATTTT. The whole variable domain, filled in from reference TRBV28 and TRBJ1-5, reads DVKVTQSSRYLVKRTGEKVFLECVQDMDHENMFWYRQDPGLGLRLIYFSYDVKMKEKGDIPEGYSVSREKKERFSLILESASTNQTSMYLCATIPGQGWDNQPQHFGDGTRLSIL.

The chain joins TRBV27 to TRBJ2-7, with 7 bases lining up with TRBD1. This CDR3 contains 18 residues. Germline values: CDR1 MNHEY, CDR2 SMNVEV (reference sequence). V was pared by 5 bases and J by 3 bases, with 19 bases of the junction left unmatched. The DNA of the CDR3 is TGTGCCAGCAGTCCCCGAACGACAGGGAGATATAATATCTACGAGCAGTACTTC. Translating gives CASSPRTTGRYNIYEQYF.

This chain links TRBV27 with TRBJ1-1; D might be TRBD1 (5 bases). The CDR3 extends over 15 amino acids. V lost 1 base to trimming and J lost 4 bases, with 13 bases between them. Germline V gene sequence: CDR1 MNHEY, CDR2 SMNVEV (reference sequence). The CDR3, as DNA: TGTGCCAGCAGTTTATTTGGGGCGGGTGGCACTGAAGCTTTCTTT. This gives the protein CASSLFGAGGTEAFF.

This sequence joins TRBV29-1 and TRBJ2-5; TRBD2 matches at 11 bases. Germline V gene sequence: CDR1 SQVTM, CDR2 ANQGSEA. The J segment lost 0 bases and the V segment lost 3 bases, leaving 3 bases of the junction unmatched. The CDR3 runs to 15 residues. The CDR3 protein is CSVEVAGGYQETQYF. CDR3 nucleotide sequence: TGCAGCGTTGAGGTAGCGGGGGGGTACCAAGAGACCCAGTACTTC.

The chain combines TRBV28 with TRBJ2-7; a weak D match, TRBD1 (6 bases). Germline loops: CDR1 MDHEN, CDR2 SYDVKM. V gave up 3 bases and J gave up 5 bases, with 17 bases separating them. This CDR3 has 15 residues. CDR3 region: CASSFPRGGNHEQYF. The DNA of the CDR3 is TGTGCCAGCAGTTTCCCCAGGGGCGGTAACCACGAGCAGTACTTC.

The V call is TRBV4-2, the J call TRBJ1-2; D gene unclear. This CDR3 region has 16 residues. CDR1 LGHNA and CDR2 YNFKEQ come from the germline V gene. Trimming took off 5 bases at V and 2 bases at J, with 18 bases between the two ends. CDR3 in amino acids: CASSLVLTQINYGYTF. In DNA form, the CDR3 reads TGTGCCAGCAGCTTGGTCCTAACACAGATCAACTATGGCTACACCTTC.

This chain uses TRBV4-1 with TRBJ2-3; TRBD2 agrees at 13 bases. This CDR3 spans 17 amino acids. Unmatched junction bases numbered 6, after V lost 5 bases and J lost 1 base. In germline, CDR1 is MGHRA, CDR2 YSYEKL. The CDR3 nucleotides read TGCGCCAGCAGCTGGACTAGCGGGGGCGGGGGCACAGATACGCAGTATTTT. The encoded protein is CASSWTSGGGGTDTQYF.

This clone was seen just once. This chain joins TRBV28 and TRBJ2-5; tentative D call: TRBD1 (6 bases). The CDR3 contains 16 residues. V was trimmed by 2 bases and J by 6 bases, leaving 19 bases between them. The germline gives CDR1 MDHEN, CDR2 SYDVKM. The CDR3 protein is CASSLKGGWGLKTQYF. The CDR3 nucleotides are TGTGCCAGCAGTTTAAAGGGTGGATGGGGGCTAAAGACCCAGTACTTC.

The rearrangement links TRBV25-1 to TRBJ2-1; D gene unclear. Between the trimmed V and J ends, which lost 4 bases and 3 bases, there was a span of 1 base. Germline values: CDR1 MGHDK, CDR2 SYGVNS. CDR3 length: 11 residues. Here the CDR3 DNA reads TGTGCCAGCAGTGTCTACAATGAGCAGTTCTTC. It yields the protein CASSVYNEQFF.

This chain connects TRBV29-1 to TRBJ2-7; D ambiguous. This CDR3 region has 13 residues. Germline lookup yields CDR1 SQVTM and CDR2 ANQGSEA. V lost 4 bases and J lost 5, with 15 bases in between. CDR3: CSVVIVPENEQYF. The DNA of the CDR3 is TGCAGCGTTGTGATTGTTCCGGAAAACGAGCAGTACTTC.

This chain joins TRBV27 and TRBJ1-1, with TRBD1 matching 8 bases. From germline, CDR1 is MNHEY and CDR2 SMNVEV (reference sequence). Trimming at V came to 3 bases and at J to 7 bases, leaving 7 bases not matched to a gene. The CDR3 runs to 14 residues. The CDR3 DNA follows: TGTGCCAGCAGTTTTTCCAGGGGGCGGAATGAAGCTTTCTTT. As protein: CASSFSRGRNEAFF.